The T cell receptor (beta chain) under discussion was sequenced for a study of control samples from healthy donors and cancer patients. Some clones are missing from TCRdb's copy, which holds only in-frame ones; the method was immunoSEQ multiplex PCR. The sample yields 70,000 to 85,000 clones, roughly 89% seen once. The CDR3 has 15 residues. Trimming took off 0 bases at V and 4 bases at J, with 12 bases between the two ends. From germline, CDR1 is MNHEY and CDR2 SVGAGI. The sequencing input was blood. The sequence came from a man aged 50-60 years in good health. J is TRBJ1-1 and V is TRBV6-5; maybe TRBD1 (6 bases). Here the CDR3 DNA reads TGTGCCAGCAGTTACTCTGGGGGGCTGGGCACTGAAGCTTTCTTT. Translated, it gives CASSYSGGLGTEAFF.